This entry lists 5 T cell receptor beta chains sequenced from one sample in a study of T cell responses to AZD1222 COVID-19 vaccine (dated by TCRdb to the early 2020s). Library prep was done by the immunoSEQ multiplex PCR assay. TCRdb retrieved this table from immuneACCESS and kept in-frame rearrangements only. Not all clones are present; in checked studies, unresolved V genes account for under half, and no reason is known for the remainder. Counted in this sample were roughly 100,000 clones; around nine tenths of them appeared once. Jointly, the top ten make up roughly a sixth of the sample. The time point label here, explained by the study, means: baseline before first vaccination. The sequencing here drew on peripheral blood, taken on day 0 of AZD1222 vaccination. Receptors originate from an adult in good health.

The J gene is TRBJ1-1, the V gene TRBV4-2; 7 bases map to TRBD1. The CDR3 contains 15 residues. V was pared by 0 bases and J by 0 bases, with 1 base of the junction left unmatched. Germline CDR1 reads LGHNA; CDR2 reads YNFKEQ. CDR3 sequence (DNA): TGTGCCAGCAGCCAAGAGGACAGGATGAACACTGAAGCTTTCTTT. This encodes CASSQEDRMNTEAFF.

This chain uses TRBV5-4 with TRBJ1-2; 12 nucleotides align to TRBD1. The V gene end was trimmed by 2 bases and the J gene end by 2 bases; junction bases not matched to a gene: 7. The CDR3 contains 17 residues. Per germline, CDR1 SGHNT and CDR2 YYREEE (reference sequence). CDR3 in amino acids: CASSFGGTGGLNYGYTF. CDR3 nucleotides: TGTGCCAGCAGCTTCGGCGGGACAGGGGGCCTCAACTATGGCTACACCTTC.

This clone was observed a handful of times. The chain uses TRBV5-1 and TRBJ1-6; TRBD1 matches at 7 bases. The length of the CDR3 is 16 residues. Germline CDR1 SGHRS, CDR2 YFSETQ. Losses at the gene ends were 2 bases for V and 6 bases for J; bases not matched to a gene: 8. Here the CDR3 DNA reads TGCGCCAGCAGCTTTGATTCTCACAGGGGTAATTCACCCCTCCACTTT. Translated, it gives CASSFDSHRGNSPLHF. The full variable domain, with the rest looked up from reference TRBV5-1 and TRBJ1-6, is KAGVTQTPRYLIKTRGQQVTLSCSPISGHRSVSWYQQTPGQGLQFLFEYFSETQRNKGNFPGRFSGRQFSNSRSEMNVSTLELGDSALYLCASSFDSHRGNSPLHFGNGTRLTVT.

The chain joins TRBV5-1 to TRBJ2-5; 10 nucleotides agree with TRBD1. Germline assignment: CDR1 SGHRS and CDR2 YFSETQ. The CDR3 length is 18 residues. J lost 3 bases, V lost 4 bases, and 15 bases had no gene match. The CDR3 sequence: CASSRTSSGDRGEETQYF. CDR3 DNA sequence: TGCGCCAGCAGCCGAACTTCTTCTGGGGACAGGGGAGAAGAGACCCAGTACTTC.

The J gene is TRBJ1-5, the V gene TRBV12-1; no check of the table's D call, TRBD1, against the DNA was made. TRBV12-1 has pseudogene status. This CDR3 spans 18 amino acids. The DNA for the CDR3 is TGTGCCAGCAGCTTTGGACAGGGTCCGGGCTCGAGCAATCAGCCCCAGCATTTT. It specifies CASSFGQGPGSSNQPQHF.